The 10 T cell receptor beta chains below were found in one sample sequenced in a study of T cell repertoires in cytomegalovirus infection. From the reads, TCRdb called clonotypes with MiXCR, one entry per CDR3 protein. Seen here are 300,000 to 400,000 distinct CDR3 sequences, roughly 20% observed once, and the top ten hold roughly 8.7%. The material sequenced was PBMCs. All receptors derive from a human donor in good health (CMV status not recorded). Some clones in this sample may be carry-over from other donors' samples.

This clonotype has ten or more counts. This chain uses TRBV10-3 with TRBJ1-3; D perhaps matches TRBD1 (5 bases). The germline V gene encodes CDR1 ENHRY and CDR2 SYGVKD. The CDR3 loop spans 14 amino acids. Trimming pared 3 bases from V and 6 bases from J, leaving 12 bases between. The CDR3 nucleotides are TGTGCCATCAGTGAATACAGGACCCAAAACACCATATATTTT. It codes for CAISEYRTQNTIYF.

The chain has TRBV15 and TRBJ1-4, with D possibly being TRBD1 (6 bases). The CDR3 is 15 residues long. Trimming stripped 0 bases from V and 8 bases from J, with 13 bases between. Germline V lookup: CDR1 LNHNV, CDR2 YYDKDF (reference sequence). This CDR3 reads CATSRDGGREEKLFF. The CDR3 DNA sequence: TGTGCCACCAGCAGAGATGGGGGGCGGGAAGAAAAACTGTTTTTT.

This clonotype was found a few times. The CDR3: CASSQDRNSNQPQHF. CDR3 nucleotides: TGTGCCAGCAGCCAAGACAGAAATAGCAATCAGCCCCAGCATTTT. J is TRBJ1-5 and V is TRBV4-2; D not certain. CDR3 length: 15 amino acids. CDR1 and CDR2 (germline): LGHNA, YNFKEQ. V was trimmed by 0 bases and J by 0 bases, leaving 6 bases between them.

For this clonotype: A read error may explain this, as a much larger clone is one base away. This sequence joins TRBV12-3 or TRBV12-4 and TRBJ1-1, with a weak D call TRBD1 (5 bases). The germline V and J ends were trimmed by 3 bases and 1 base, with 12 bases remaining between them. This CDR3 has 15 residues. This CDR3 reads CASSFNGGPNTEAFF. CDR3 nucleotide sequence: TGTGCCAGCAGTTTCAACGGGGGTCCGAACACTGAAGCTTTCTTT.

This clonotype has ten or more counts. The V and J genes are TRBV7-2 and TRBJ2-3; weak D call: TRBD2 (5 bases). Germline-derived CDR1 and CDR2 are SGHTA and FQGNSA. V lost 4 bases and J 1 base, leaving 9 bases between the germline ends. This CDR3 has 14 residues. The CDR3, as DNA: TGTGCCAGCAGCTCCACTAGGGGCACAGATACGCAGTATTTT. It yields the protein CASSSTRGTDTQYF.

This clonotype was seen ten or more times. This sequence joins TRBV6-1 and TRBJ2-1; 9 nucleotides align to TRBD1. Germline values: CDR1 MNHNS, CDR2 SASEGT. The ends lost 6 bases at V and 8 bases at J; junction bases unmatched: 14. The CDR3 consists of 16 residues. CDR3 DNA sequence: TGTGCCAGCAGGACCCCGTGGGACAGGGACCTTGATGAGCAGTTCTTC. Protein sequence: CASRTPWDRDLDEQFF.

This clonotype turned up a few times. The rearrangement links TRBV6-1 to TRBJ2-1; D is undetermined. The CDR3 sequence is 13 residues long. The germline CDR1 and CDR2 sequences are MNHNS and SASEGT. Trimming took off 4 bases at V and 8 bases at J, with 12 bases between the two ends. In DNA, the CDR3 is TGTGCCAGCAGTGGGGCCCACAGCGATGAGCAGTTCTTC. Translated: CASSGAHSDEQFF.

This chain connects TRBV7-2 to TRBJ1-2, with 10 bases aligning to TRBD1. The CDR3 covers 15 residues. In germline, CDR1 is SGHTA, CDR2 FQGNSA. The junction had 6 bases not matched to a gene; V was cut back by 1 base and J by 7 bases. The CDR3 bases are TGTGCCAGCAGCTTAGAATTTGACAGGGGGCTTGGCTACACCTTC. It is translated as CASSLEFDRGLGYTF.

In regard to this clonotype: One base away lies a much larger clone, so this may be a sequencing read error. V is TRBV2 and J is TRBJ1-1; a possible D gene is TRBD1 (6 bases). The CDR3 runs to 13 residues. Looked up from germline, CDR1 is SNHLY and CDR2 is FYNNEI. CDR3 region: CTSTGQQNTEAFF. As DNA, the CDR3 is TGTACCAGTACGGGACAACAGAACACTGAAGCTTTCTTT.

The rearrangement uses TRBV20-1 and TRBJ2-5; TRBD1 aligns across 11 bases. J gave up 5 bases and V 6 bases, and 11 bases lay outside the gene matches. This CDR3 has 15 residues. CDR1 is DFQATT, CDR2 SNEGSKA, per germline (reference sequence). The CDR3 region has the DNA TGCAGTGCCATTCCCTCGGACAGGGGGCTTGAGACCCAGTACTTC. Protein sequence: CSAIPSDRGLETQYF.